The clone carrying this T cell receptor (beta chain) has only a few counts. Assay: immunoSEQ multiplex PCR; the TCRdb copy retains only in-frame clones and omits some. In the table there are 150,000 to 200,000 clones, around 90% of which are singletons. This sample was taken from a study of blood T cell repertoires in COVID-19. The CDR3 loop spans 15 amino acids. Looked up from germline, CDR1 is MNHEY and CDR2 is SVGEGT. Trimming removed 5 bases from V and 4 bases from J; junction bases left unmatched: 8. The sample was peripheral blood. The TCR was taken from a man in his fifties or sixties who had recovered from COVID-19. The rearrangement uses TRBV6-2 or TRBV6-3 and TRBJ1-5; 7 bases are a match to TRBD1. The CDR3 region is CASSRHRGRNQPQHF. The DNA for the CDR3 is TGTGCCAGCAGTAGGCACAGGGGTCGGAATCAGCCCCAGCATTTT.